This T cell receptor beta chain was obtained from a study of CD8 T cells in ankylosing spondylitis. CDR1 and CDR2 (germline): SGHTS, YDEGEE. The CDR3 sequence is 16 residues long. The germline V and J ends were trimmed by 1 base and 3 bases, with 13 bases remaining between them. This clonotype was counted at least ten times. Its specificity is unknown. TCRdb re-derived calls from the 5' RACE reads in MiXCR, one entry per CDR3 protein. Among 210,000 or so distinct CDR3 sequences listed, 8% to 10% were seen once. Findings and caveats of the study: It was reported that disease-linked clones were significantly enriched in matched ankylosing spondylitis synovial fluid. Characteristic of ankylosing spondylitis blood, it appeared, was a TCR beta motif comprising about 8 highly homologous variants.

This receptor was identified in a female donor with ankylosing spondylitis or in good health (not recorded which). Sequencing was carried out using blood, either unsorted or a sorted T cell fraction (not recorded which). The chain links TRBV5-8 to TRBJ2-2; D call uncertain. The CDR3 coding sequence is TGTGCCAGCAGCTTGATGGGCACGATGGACACCGGGGAGCTGTTTTTT. This gives the protein CASSLMGTMDTGELFF.